This T cell receptor beta chain was identified in a study of molecular identifiers for immune sequencing clone quantification. This clonotype was seen at least ten times. Trimming removed 0 bases at V and 4 bases at J, with 11 bases between. The germline gives CDR1 SGHKS, CDR2 YYEKEE (reference sequence). The CDR3 spans 14 residues. TCRdb used MiXCR to reprocess the PCR reads, holding one entry per CDR3 protein. This table has about 640,000 distinct CDR3 sequences, 15% to 20% appearing once. The V and J genes are TRBV5-5 and TRBJ2-7; tentative D call: TRBD2 (6 bases). Material: naive CD8+ T cells from blood, with Jurkat cell RNA spiked in. Stated subset: FACS-sorted CD8+CD4-CCR7+CD45RA+ naive T cells. This receptor was obtained from a human donor in good health. Some libraries in this study had Jurkat cell RNA spiked in. The CDR3 DNA reads TGTGCCAGCAGCTTGGTTGACGGGGGTTACGAGCAGTACTTC. This codes for CASSLVDGGYEQYF. The whole variable domain, filled in from reference TRBV5-5 and TRBJ2-7, reads DAGVTQSPTHLIKTRGQQVTLRCSPISGHKSVSWYQQVLGQGPQFIFQYYEKEERGRGNFPDRFSARQFPNYSSELNVNALLLGDSALYLCASSLVDGGYEQYFGPGTRLTVT.